This T cell receptor (beta chain) was captured by sequencing in a study of blood T cell repertoires in COVID-19. Study information: Samples taken during acute and convalescent COVID-19 were collected in the United States, Italy and Spain.

Source study methods: Reference gene primer amplification yielded estimated nucleated cell counts. Clones were sequenced by immunoSEQ multiplex PCR, and TCRdb holds only the in-frame ones, with some missing. V, J and clone size reflect that table, while D and trimming were determined from the DNA. This table holds roughly 190,000 clones, over 75% found once. Germline V lookup: CDR1 MNHEY, CDR2 SMNVEV (reference sequence). This CDR3 spans 11 amino acids. V was cut by 8 bases and J by 9 bases, with 14 bases left in between. This clone was picked up a small number of times. Sequencing was carried out using peripheral blood. This receptor was obtained from a woman aged 40 to 50 who had recovered from COVID-19. The chain links TRBV27 to TRBJ2-7, with a tentative D call TRBD2 (6 bases). Here the CDR3 DNA reads TGTGCCAGCCTCGGGGGAGGTGGGCAGTACTTC. Protein sequence: CASLGGGGQYF.